This TCR beta chain was profiled in a study of human T cells and chemical hapten exposure. The germline V gene encodes CDR1 SQVTM and CDR2 ANQGSEA. V was clipped by 8 bases and J by 5 bases; unmatched bases: 6. CDR3 length: 13 amino acids. TCRdb reprocessed the RACE reads with MiXCR, giving one entry per CDR3 protein. The sample yields just under 350,000 distinct CDR3 sequences, around 7% seen once. Time point noted: patch test 1, 2 weeks after DPC sensitization. This sample's treatment: therapeutic diphenylcyclopropenone sensitization with weekly scalp DPC. The table lists this clonotype with many counts.

Sequences were derived from whole blood, sampled in connection with sensitization to the hapten diphenylcyclopropenone (DPC). The chain employs TRBV29-1 and TRBJ1-1, with 12 bases aligning to TRBD1. The receptor was derived from a woman aged 18-29 years with alopecia areata. Some clones in this sample may be carry-over from other donors' samples. CDR3 DNA sequence: TGCAGCATTACGGGACAGGGGGCAACTGAAGCTTTCTTT. Encoded protein: CSITGQGATEAFF.